A single sample gave rise to the 13 T cell receptor beta chains below, sequenced in a study of CD8 T cells in Susac syndrome. The RNA input was about 0.5 to 1 ug, and it was reverse transcribed with random hexamers. Each CDR3 protein gets one entry after TCRdb re-called the immunoSEQ multiplex PCR reads with MiXCR. In the table there are 200,000 to 250,000 distinct CDR3 sequences, roughly 92% of which are singletons. Sequencing was performed on CD8+ T cells from PBMCs. The receptor set was obtained from a human donor with multiple sclerosis.

The genes are TRBV19 and TRBJ1-1, with D possibly being TRBD1 (6 bases). Germline V gene data show CDR1 as LNHDA and CDR2 as SQIVND (reference sequence). CDR3 length: 14 amino acids. V shed 6 bases and J shed 6 bases, with 17 bases lying between them. CDR3 in amino acids: CASSPPGGASEAFF. CDR3 DNA: TGTGCCAGTAGCCCACCGGGGGGCGCCTCTGAAGCTTTCTTT.

The chain employs TRBV12-3 or TRBV12-4 and TRBJ1-1; no clear D. Trimming pared 6 bases from V and 6 bases from J, leaving 8 bases between. This CDR3 contains 11 residues. CDR3 sequence (DNA): TGTGCCAGCAGCATCGCAGCTGAAGCTTTCTTT. This codes for CASSIAAEAFF.

This clonotype appeared a few times. The gene calls are TRBV5-6 and TRBJ2-1; perhaps TRBD2 as D (7 bases). Germline assignment: CDR1 SGHDT and CDR2 YYEEEE. The CDR3 is made up of 12 amino acids. Trimming cost V 8 bases and J 10 bases, with 16 bases left between them. Here the CDR3 DNA reads TGTGCCAGTAGTCTCGGGGGGCCGGAGCAGTTCTTC. Its translation is CASSLGGPEQFF.

The chain recombines TRBV3-1 with TRBJ1-1; no definite D call. Per the germline V gene, CDR1 is LGHDT and CDR2 is YNNKEL (reference sequence). The CDR3 has 14 residues. V lost 0 bases to trimming and J lost 1 base, with 6 bases between them. CDR3 sequence reads: CASSQDAENTEAFF. The CDR3 DNA follows: TGTGCCAGCAGCCAAGATGCGGAGAACACTGAAGCTTTCTTT. The full variable domain, with the rest looked up from reference TRBV3-1 and TRBJ1-1, is DTAVSQTPKYLVTQMGNDKSIKCEQNLGHDTMYWYKQDSKKFLKIMFSYNNKELIINETVPNRFSPKSPDKAHLNLHINSLELGDSAVYFCASSQDAENTEAFFGQGTRLTVV.

J is TRBJ2-7 and V is TRBV21-1; no check of the table's D call, TRBD2, against the DNA was made. TRBV21-1 is an annotated pseudogene. The CDR3 totals 16 residues. The CDR3 region is CASSPSWGETPYEQYF. DNA for the CDR3: TGTGCCAGCAGCCCAAGTTGGGGAGAAACCCCCTACGAGCAGTACTTC.

V and J are TRBV13 and TRBJ1-5; TRBD1 is a possible D gene (5 bases). The CDR3 length is 14 residues. V was pared by 3 bases and J by 5 bases, with 11 bases between. Germline-derived CDR1 and CDR2 are PRHDT and FYEKMQ (reference sequence). The CDR3 DNA sequence: TGTGCCAGCAGCTTGGGCGGGGCGGATCAGCCCCAGCATTTT. Its protein is CASSLGGADQPQHF. The variable domain in full, completed from reference TRBV13 and TRBJ1-5, reads AAGVIQSPRHLIKEKRETATLKCYPIPRHDTVYWYQQGPGQDPQFLISFYEKMQSDKGSIPDRFSAQQFSDYHSELNMSSLELGDSALYFCASSLGGADQPQHFGDGTRLSIL.

As DNA, the CDR3 is TGTGCCAGCAGTTTAGCGGCAAGCTCTGGAAACACCATATATTTT. Amino acid sequence: CASSLAASSGNTIYF. V usage is TRBV12-3 or TRBV12-4 and J usage is TRBJ1-3; no definite D call. The CDR3 runs 15 residues. Trimming removed 0 bases at V and 0 bases at J, with 6 bases between.

V and J are TRBV27 and TRBJ1-2, with 10 bases lining up with TRBD1. CDR1 and CDR2 from the germline V gene are MNHEY and SMNVEV (reference sequence). The CDR3 is made up of 14 amino acids. Unmatched junction bases numbered 7, after V lost 8 bases and J lost 4 bases. DNA for the CDR3: TGTGCCAGCGGAGCGACAGGGGGCCTCTATGGCTACACCTTC. Translating it yields CASGATGGLYGYTF.

The genes are TRBV6-5 and TRBJ1-2, with 7 bases lining up with TRBD1. This CDR3 spans 19 amino acids. The V gene end was trimmed by 0 bases and the J gene end by 4 bases; junction bases not matched to a gene: 17. Per the germline V gene, CDR1 is MNHEY and CDR2 is SVGAGI. The CDR3 DNA sequence: TGTGCCAGCAGTTACTCCGCTCACCCTGCCCCGGGACAGTCCTATGGCTACACCTTC. The encoded protein is CASSYSAHPAPGQSYGYTF.

The chain couples TRBV6-5 to TRBJ2-3; D is unresolved. The CDR3 runs to 13 residues. V was clipped by 2 bases and J by 5 bases, with 8 bases between them. In germline, CDR1 is MNHEY, CDR2 SVGAGI. The CDR3 sequence: CASSYRAIDTQYF. DNA of the CDR3: TGTGCCAGCAGTTACCGAGCTATAGATACGCAGTATTTT.

CDR3 sequence: CASSPDQKYEQYF. The CDR3 DNA follows: TGTGCCAGCAGCCCGGACCAGAAATACGAGCAGTACTTC. The chain links TRBV19 to TRBJ2-7; no definite D call. CDR1 is LNHDA, CDR2 SQIVND, per germline (reference sequence). The CDR3 sequence is 13 residues long. V dropped 9 bases and J dropped 4 bases, with 16 bases sitting between them.

The DNA of the CDR3 is TGTGCCAGTAGTATACAGGGAACGGCCGGGGAGCTGTTTTTT. This sequence encodes CASSIQGTAGELFF. The chain joins TRBV19 to TRBJ2-2; perhaps TRBD1 as D (5 bases). This CDR3 contains 14 residues. V was pared by 2 bases and J by 6 bases, with 10 bases between. Germline V gene sequence: CDR1 LNHDA, CDR2 SQIVND (reference sequence).

The rearrangement uses TRBV20-1 and TRBJ2-1; 7 nucleotides match TRBD2. With V trimmed by 5 bases and J by 3 bases, 10 bases remained unmatched. Per the germline V gene, CDR1 is DFQATT and CDR2 is SNEGSKA (reference sequence). The CDR3 contains 15 residues. The CDR3 bases are TGCAGTGCTCCCCGCGGCGGGACTAACTACAATGAGCAGTTCTTC. Residues: CSAPRGGTNYNEQFF.